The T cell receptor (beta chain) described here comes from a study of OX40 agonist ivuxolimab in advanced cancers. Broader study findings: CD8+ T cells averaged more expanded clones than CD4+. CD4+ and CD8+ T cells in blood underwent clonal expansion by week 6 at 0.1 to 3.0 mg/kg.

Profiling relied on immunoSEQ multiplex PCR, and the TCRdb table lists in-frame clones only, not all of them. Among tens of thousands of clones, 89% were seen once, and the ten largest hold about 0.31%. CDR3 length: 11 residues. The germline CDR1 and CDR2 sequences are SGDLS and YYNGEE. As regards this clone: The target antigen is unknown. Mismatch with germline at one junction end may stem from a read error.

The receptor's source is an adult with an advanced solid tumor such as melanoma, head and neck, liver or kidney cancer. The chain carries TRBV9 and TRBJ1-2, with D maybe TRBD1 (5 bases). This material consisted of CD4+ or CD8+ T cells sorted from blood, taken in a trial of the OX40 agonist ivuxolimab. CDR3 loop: CTSSGGRGYTF. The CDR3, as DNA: TGTACCAGCAGTGGGGGTCGGGGCTACACCTTC.